This entry describes one T cell receptor (beta chain). Using immunoSEQ multiplex PCR, the repertoire was profiled, and TCRdb retains in-frame clones only, with some absent. The table records 60,000 to 70,000 clones, about 75% of them present only once. The sample belongs to a study of memory CD4+ T cells and cytomegalovirus serostatus. Single viable CD3+CD4+CD8-CD45RO+ cells were sorted as the memory CD4+ T cells. Serostatus was set by detecting CMV pp150, pp28, p38, p52 IgG. Positive selection with CD4 microbeads enriched total CD4+ T cells. Germline V CDR1 and CDR2: PRHDT, FYEKMQ (reference sequence). This CDR3 is 14 amino acids long. Trimming removed 4 bases from V and 4 bases from J, with 10 bases in between.

The receptor's source is an adult in good health and CMV-seropositive. The chain employs TRBV13 and TRBJ1-4; possibly TRBD1 for D (6 bases). Sequences were obtained from memory CD4+ T cells from blood. CDR3 in amino acids: CASSSGQINEKLFF. The CDR3 DNA reads TGTGCCAGCAGCTCGGGACAAATTAATGAAAAACTGTTTTTT.